Listed below are T cell receptor beta chains from one sample, sequenced in a study of blood T cell repertoires in COVID-19. The repertoire was sequenced with immunoSEQ multiplex PCR; TCRdb's copy has only in-frame clones and lacks some. The table has fewer than 200,000 clones, more than 80% seen once. What was sequenced was peripheral blood. The receptors were gathered from an older woman with acute or convalescent COVID-19. The CDR3 runs from the conserved cysteine through the conserved F or W. D genes are given only for firm matches. Clone size is shown for a subset of rows, as once, few, many or a class of expanded clone.

j_call: TRBJ2-5
d_call: TRBD1
v_call: TRBV5-1
clone_size: .
cdr3_aa: CASSLNRGPQETQYF
cdr3_nt: TGCGCCAGCAGCTTGAACAGGGGGCCCCAAGAGACCCAGTACTTC

j_call: TRBJ1-5
d_call: .
v_call: TRBV6-5
clone_size: .
cdr3_aa: CASSTTGMVNQPQHF
cdr3_nt: TGTGCCAGCAGTACAACAGGGATGGTCAATCAGCCCCAGCATTTT

j_call: TRBJ2-2
d_call: TRBD2
v_call: TRBV6-5
clone_size: .
cdr3_aa: CASRVSGSAGELFF
cdr3_nt: TGTGCCAGCAGAGTAAGCGGGAGCGCCGGGGAGCTGTTTTTT

j_call: TRBJ1-1
d_call: TRBD1
v_call: TRBV10-3
clone_size: .
cdr3_aa: CAISTPTGADTEAFF
cdr3_nt: TGTGCCATCAGCACTCCGACAGGGGCAGACACTGAAGCTTTCTTT

j_call: TRBJ2-1
d_call: .
v_call: TRBV10-1
clone_size: .
cdr3_aa: CASSEVAMNEQFF
cdr3_nt: TGCGCCAGCAGTGAGGTAGCAATGAATGAGCAGTTCTTC

j_call: TRBJ1-4
d_call: .
v_call: TRBV19
clone_size: .
cdr3_aa: CASSLLGDSGPNEKLFF
cdr3_nt: TGTGCCAGTAGTCTATTAGGAGACAGTGGGCCCAATGAAAAACTGTTTTTT

j_call: TRBJ2-2
d_call: .
v_call: TRBV3-1/TRBV3-2
clone_size: .
cdr3_aa: CASSQDGALSTGELFF
cdr3_nt: TGTGCCAGCAGCCAAGATGGTGCACTATCCACCGGGGAGCTGTTTTTT

j_call: TRBJ1-1
d_call: .
v_call: TRBV9
clone_size: .
cdr3_aa: CASSVGASVTEAFF
cdr3_nt: TGTGCCAGCAGCGTTGGGGCTTCGGTAACTGAAGCTTTCTTT

j_call: TRBJ2-3
d_call: TRBD2
v_call: TRBV5-4
clone_size: .
cdr3_aa: CASSLSGRRGTDTQYF
cdr3_nt: TGTGCCAGCAGTCTTAGCGGGAGACGGGGCACAGATACGCAGTATTTT

j_call: TRBJ2-5
d_call: TRBD1
v_call: TRBV2
clone_size: .
cdr3_aa: CASTLGTGRETQYF
cdr3_nt: TGTGCCAGCACTCTAGGGACAGGGAGGGAGACCCAGTACTTC

j_call: TRBJ2-1
d_call: TRBD1
v_call: TRBV5-1
clone_size: .
cdr3_aa: CASSLEGQGVDNEQFF
cdr3_nt: TGCGCCAGCAGCTTGGAGGGACAGGGAGTTGACAATGAGCAGTTCTTC

j_call: TRBJ1-5
d_call: TRBD1
v_call: TRBV28
clone_size: .
cdr3_aa: CASSLGQGGNQPQHF
cdr3_nt: TGTGCCAGCAGTTTAGGACAGGGGGGCAATCAGCCCCAGCATTTT

j_call: TRBJ2-1
d_call: .
v_call: TRBV7-2
clone_size: .
cdr3_aa: CASSPPSGDYNEQFF
cdr3_nt: TGTGCCAGCAGCCCCCCCTCGGGTGACTACAATGAGCAGTTCTTC

j_call: TRBJ2-1
d_call: TRBD2
v_call: TRBV7-2
clone_size: .
cdr3_aa: CASSYLGLAGGPRSEQFF
cdr3_nt: TGTGCCAGCAGCTACTTGGGGCTAGCGGGAGGGCCTAGGAGTGAGCAGTTCTTC

j_call: TRBJ1-2
d_call: .
v_call: TRBV5-1
clone_size: .
cdr3_aa: CASSDTGNGYTF
cdr3_nt: TGCGCCAGCAGCGACACAGGGAATGGCTACACCTTC

j_call: TRBJ2-7
d_call: TRBD2
v_call: TRBV3-1/TRBV3-2
clone_size: .
cdr3_aa: CASSRGTSGYEQYF
cdr3_nt: TGTGCCAGCAGCCGCGGGACTAGCGGCTACGAGCAGTACTTC

j_call: TRBJ2-6
d_call: TRBD1
v_call: TRBV18
clone_size: .
cdr3_aa: CASSPGTAGANVLTF
cdr3_nt: TGTGCCAGCTCACCCGGGACAGCAGGGGCCAACGTCCTGACTTTC

j_call: TRBJ2-1
d_call: .
v_call: TRBV12-3/TRBV12-4
clone_size: .
cdr3_aa: CASSLGTVGEQFF
cdr3_nt: TGTGCCAGCAGTTTAGGGACAGTCGGTGAGCAGTTCTTC

j_call: TRBJ2-2
d_call: .
v_call: TRBV5-1
clone_size: once
cdr3_aa: CASSLTGYGGELFF
cdr3_nt: TGCGCCAGCAGCTTAACAGGGTATGGCGGGGAGCTGTTTTTT

j_call: TRBJ2-5
d_call: TRBD1
v_call: TRBV19
clone_size: .
cdr3_aa: CASSTGQGKAETQYF
cdr3_nt: TGTGCCAGTAGTACCGGACAGGGAAAGGCAGAGACCCAGTACTTC

j_call: TRBJ1-1
d_call: .
v_call: TRBV11-2
clone_size: .
cdr3_aa: CASSFEPRTEAFF
cdr3_nt: TGTGCCAGCAGCTTTGAACCCAGGACTGAAGCTTTCTTT

j_call: TRBJ1-1
d_call: .
v_call: TRBV25-1
clone_size: few
cdr3_aa: CASSLTGEAFF
cdr3_nt: TGTGCCAGCAGTCTTACCGGGGAAGCTTTCTTT

j_call: TRBJ2-2
d_call: TRBD2
v_call: TRBV5-1
clone_size: .
cdr3_aa: CASTSLLVAGSSGELFF
cdr3_nt: TGCGCCAGCACTTCCCTTTTGGTAGCGGGATCCTCCGGGGAGCTGTTTTTT

j_call: TRBJ2-1
d_call: TRBD2
v_call: TRBV4-1
clone_size: .
cdr3_aa: CASSQRATSGTYNEQFF
cdr3_nt: TGCGCCAGCAGCCAGCGGGCGACTAGCGGGACATACAATGAGCAGTTCTTC

j_call: TRBJ1-1
d_call: .
v_call: TRBV5-1
clone_size: .
cdr3_aa: CASKMAGTEAFF
cdr3_nt: TGCGCCAGCAAGATGGCCGGGACAGAAGCTTTCTTT

j_call: TRBJ2-2
d_call: TRBD2
v_call: TRBV19
clone_size: .
cdr3_aa: CASSMRWREGRTGELFF
cdr3_nt: TGTGCCAGTAGTATGAGATGGCGGGAGGGCCGGACCGGGGAGCTGTTTTTT

j_call: TRBJ2-1
d_call: .
v_call: TRBV6-6
clone_size: .
cdr3_aa: CASSYLAAGQQFF
cdr3_nt: TGTGCCAGCAGTTATCTCGCGGCGGGCCAGCAGTTCTTC

j_call: TRBJ2-5
d_call: TRBD2
v_call: TRBV24-1
clone_size: .
cdr3_aa: CATSDSLSGRGETQYF
cdr3_nt: TGTGCCACCAGTGATTCGCTCAGCGGGAGAGGTGAGACCCAGTACTTC

j_call: TRBJ2-1
d_call: .
v_call: TRBV21-1
clone_size: .
cdr3_aa: CASSKVTVPPPRSEQFF
cdr3_nt: TGTGCCAGCAGCAAAGTAACGGTCCCCCCGCCTAGAAGTGAGCAGTTCTTC

j_call: TRBJ2-5
d_call: .
v_call: TRBV29-1
clone_size: .
cdr3_aa: CSLSQGGGETQYF
cdr3_nt: TGCAGCCTTTCCCAGGGAGGAGGAGAGACCCAGTACTTC

j_call: TRBJ1-5
d_call: .
v_call: TRBV30
clone_size: .
cdr3_aa: CAWSGQSNQPQHF
cdr3_nt: TGTGCCTGGAGTGGACAGAGCAATCAGCCCCAGCATTTT